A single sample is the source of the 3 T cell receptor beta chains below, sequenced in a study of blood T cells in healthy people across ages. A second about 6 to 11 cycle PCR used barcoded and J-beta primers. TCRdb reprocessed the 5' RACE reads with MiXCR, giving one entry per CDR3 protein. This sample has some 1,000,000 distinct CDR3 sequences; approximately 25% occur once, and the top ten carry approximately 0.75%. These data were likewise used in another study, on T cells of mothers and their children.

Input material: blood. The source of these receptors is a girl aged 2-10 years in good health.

The CDR3 DNA sequence: TGCGCCAGCAGCTTGGCTAGCGGCCTAAATGAGCAGTTCTTC. This translates into CASSLASGLNEQFF. This rearrangement joins TRBV5-1 to TRBJ2-1; 7 bases are a match to TRBD2. Germline CDR1 reads SGHRS; CDR2 reads YFSETQ. The CDR3 totals 14 residues. The trim removed 0 bases at V and 7 bases at J, leaving 4 bases unmatched.

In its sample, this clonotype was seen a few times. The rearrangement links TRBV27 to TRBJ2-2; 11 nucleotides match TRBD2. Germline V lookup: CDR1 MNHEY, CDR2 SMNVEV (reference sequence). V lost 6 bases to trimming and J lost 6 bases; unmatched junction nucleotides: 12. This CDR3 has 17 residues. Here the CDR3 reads CASRNLAGGRNPGELFF. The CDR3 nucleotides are TGTGCCAGCAGGAATCTAGCGGGAGGACGAAATCCCGGGGAGCTGTTTTTT.

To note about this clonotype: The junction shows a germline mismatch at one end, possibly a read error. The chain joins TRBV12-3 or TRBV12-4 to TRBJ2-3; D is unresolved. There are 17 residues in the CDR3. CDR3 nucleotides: TGTGCCAGCAGTTTTAGCTACCGCACGACAAGCACAGATATGCAGTATTTT. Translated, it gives CASSFSYRTTSTDMQYF.